The 15 T cell receptor beta chains reported below all come from one sample, sequenced in a study of T cells in localized non-small cell lung cancer. Clones were sequenced by immunoSEQ multiplex PCR, and TCRdb holds only the in-frame ones, with some missing. The sample yields 25,000 to 35,000 clones, 85% to 90% seen once. The sample in question was peripheral blood, obtained before any cancer treatment. These receptors originate from a female donor older than 55 with stage I lung adenocarcinoma.

This chain uses TRBV7-2 with TRBJ2-5; D unresolved. The end of the DNA is better explained by TRBJ2-7, so the J call may be wrong. The CDR3 runs 16 residues. In germline, CDR1 is SGHTA, CDR2 FQGNSA. CDR3 nucleotide sequence: TGTGCCAGCAGCTTAGCGGGCGGCGGACCGTCCTACGAGCAGTACTTC. Its translation: CASSLAGGGPSYEQYF.

The chain joins TRBV7-9 to TRBJ1-5; 9 bases agree with TRBD1. The junction had 7 bases not matched to a gene; V was cut back by 8 bases and J by 5 bases. The germline gives CDR1 SEHNR, CDR2 FQNEAQ (reference sequence). The CDR3 is made up of 14 amino acids. For the CDR3, the DNA is TGTGCCAGCCAACAGGGGGCGCCGCATCAGCCCCAGCATTTT. It yields the protein CASQQGAPHQPQHF.

V usage is TRBV7-8 and J usage is TRBJ2-6, with D perhaps matching TRBD1 or TRBD2 (5 bases each). The germline gives CDR1 SGHVS, CDR2 FQNEAQ. The V gene lost 0 bases and the J gene lost 3 bases, with 9 bases spanning the gap. The CDR3 length is 16 residues. The CDR3 nucleotides are TGTGCCAGCAGCTTAGCGCCAGGGAGTGGGGCCAACGTCCTGACTTTC. Translating gives CASSLAPGSGANVLTF. The whole variable domain, filled in from reference TRBV7-8 and TRBJ2-6, reads GAGVSQSPRYKVAKRGQDVALRCDPISGHVSLFWYQQALGQGPEFLTYFQNEAQLDKSGLPSDRFFAERPEGSVSTLKIQRTQQEDSAVYLCASSLAPGSGANVLTFGAGSRLTVL.

This clone was observed a handful of times. J is TRBJ1-5 and V is TRBV30; TRBD1 is a possible D gene (5 bases). The germline V gene encodes CDR1 GTSNPN and CDR2 SVGIG (reference sequence). This CDR3 is built from 16 residues. V was cut by 1 base and J by 2 bases, with 15 bases left in between. The DNA for the CDR3 is TGTGCCTGGAGTGATCGGGGAGGGGTACGCAATCAGCCCCAGCATTTT. Protein: CAWSDRGGVRNQPQHF.

V usage is TRBV15 and J usage is TRBJ1-4; D might be TRBD1 (6 bases). The CDR3 covers 14 residues. Germline V gene data show CDR1 as LNHNV and CDR2 as YYDKDF (reference sequence). The V end lost 6 bases, the J end lost 5 bases, and 13 bases lay between the germline ends. CDR3 in DNA: TGTGCCACCAGGGCAGGGGCCAACAATGAAAAACTGTTTTTT. It specifies CATRAGANNEKLFF.

The rearrangement uses TRBV27 and TRBJ1-1, with D perhaps TRBD1 (6 bases). The germline gives CDR1 MNHEY, CDR2 SMNVEV (reference sequence). V dropped 4 bases and J dropped 4 bases, with 19 bases sitting between them. The CDR3 length is 16 residues. The DNA of the CDR3 is TGTGCCAGCAGTTCACTCCCCCGGGACATGGGCACTGAAGCTTTCTTT. Translated, it gives CASSSLPRDMGTEAFF.

This chain connects TRBV28 to TRBJ2-7; weak D call: TRBD1 (6 bases). Per germline, CDR1 MDHEN and CDR2 SYDVKM. The V end was cut by 5 bases, the J end by 3 bases, with 14 bases between. This CDR3 region has 14 residues. CDR3 in DNA: TGTGCCAGCAGTCTCGGGACACTCTTCTACGAGCAGTACTTC. This gives the protein CASSLGTLFYEQYF.

V is TRBV6-6 and J is TRBJ1-5; unclear D gene. The V end was cut by 7 bases, the J end by 2 bases, with 6 bases between. CDR1 is MNHNY and CDR2 is SVGAGI in the germline V gene (reference sequence). This CDR3 contains 12 residues. The CDR3 coding sequence is TGTGCCAGCACTAAGGGCAATCAGCCCCAGCATTTT. Translating it yields CASTKGNQPQHF.

This clone appeared a single time. The chain has TRBV6-1 and TRBJ1-2, with 10 bases aligning to TRBD1. Per germline, CDR1 MNHNS and CDR2 SASEGT. Unmatched junction bases numbered 9, after V lost 4 bases and J lost 7 bases. This CDR3 contains 15 residues. CDR3 sequence reads: CASSVGRQGAAGYTF. For the CDR3, the DNA is TGTGCCAGCAGTGTCGGCCGACAGGGGGCAGCTGGCTACACCTTC.

The chain uses TRBV30 and TRBJ1-1; a weak D match, TRBD1 (5 bases). The length of the CDR3 is 13 residues. Trimming pared 0 bases from V and 1 base from J, leaving 6 bases between. Per the germline V gene, CDR1 is GTSNPN and CDR2 is SVGIG (reference sequence). DNA for the CDR3: TGTGCCTGGAGTGTACAGGAGAACACTGAAGCTTTCTTT. It codes for CAWSVQENTEAFF.

The chain combines TRBV7-8 with TRBJ2-7, with 7 nucleotides matching TRBD1. V dropped 5 bases and J dropped 2; count of bases not matched to a gene: 12. CDR3 length equals 16 residues. Looked up from germline, CDR1 is SGHVS and CDR2 is FQNEAQ. CDR3: CASSPRTGAGTYEQYF. DNA for the CDR3: TGTGCCAGCAGCCCCCGGACAGGCGCAGGCACCTACGAGCAGTACTTC.

This clone was seen only once. The chain combines TRBV11-2 with TRBJ2-1; maybe TRBD2 (5 bases). The CDR3 runs 15 residues. Germline V gene data show CDR1 as SGHAT and CDR2 as FQNNGV. Trimming took 5 bases from V and 0 from J, leaving 11 bases between them. The CDR3 here is CASSPGLSSYNEQFF. In DNA, the CDR3 is TGTGCCAGCAGCCCCGGACTGAGCTCCTACAATGAGCAGTTCTTC.

The genes are TRBV5-6 and TRBJ2-7, with 7 bases identical to TRBD1. There are 14 residues in the CDR3. The germline CDR1 and CDR2 sequences are SGHDT and YYEEEE. Losses at the gene ends were 5 bases for V and 2 bases for J; bases not matched to a gene: 7. In DNA form, the CDR3 reads TGTGCCAGCAGTACCGGGACAGAGGCCTACGAGCAGTACTTC. Translating it yields CASSTGTEAYEQYF.

The chain recombines TRBV6-4 with TRBJ2-1, with 9 bases that match TRBD2. From germline, CDR1 is MRHNA and CDR2 SNTAGT. This CDR3 contains 15 residues. V lost 2 bases to trimming and J lost 8 bases; unmatched junction nucleotides: 7. The CDR3 spells CASSDKAGGSYEQFF. The CDR3 DNA is TGTGCCAGCAGTGACAAGGCGGGAGGGTCCTATGAGCAGTTCTTC.

The rearrangement joins TRBV9 to TRBJ2-3; 11 bases agree with TRBD2. V trimming: 3 bases; J trimming: 2 bases; junction bases outside the gene matches: 2. The CDR3 has 15 residues. The germline V gene encodes CDR1 SGDLS and CDR2 YYNGEE. CDR3 loop: CASSAGLADTDTQYF. Written as DNA, the CDR3 is TGTGCCAGCAGCGCGGGACTAGCGGACACAGATACGCAGTATTTT. The whole variable domain, remainder taken from reference TRBV9 and TRBJ2-3, is DSGVTQTPKHLITATGQRVTLRCSPRSGDLSVYWYQQSLDQGLQFLIQYYNGEERAKGNILERFSAQQFPDLHSELNLSSLELGDSALYFCASSAGLADTDTQYFGPGTRLTVL.